Listed below are T cell receptor beta chains from one sample, sequenced in a study of OX40 agonist ivuxolimab in advanced cancers. Clones were read by immunoSEQ multiplex PCR, and TCRdb kept only the in-frame ones, dropping some. The sample has 30,000 to 35,000 clones; around 84% are singletons. The sequences come from CD4+ or CD8+ T cells sorted from blood, collected in a trial of the OX40 agonist ivuxolimab. All receptors come from an adult with an advanced solid tumor such as melanoma, head and neck, liver or kidney cancer. Both conserved end residues are part of each CDR3. The D gene is left open where the match is weak. The listing skips clone size in some rows; elsewhere it reads once, few, many or a size class.

TRBV7-2,TRBJ1-6,NA,NA,CASSLGVDSPLHF,TGTGCCAGCAGCTTAGGGGTAGACTCACCCCTCCACTTT
TRBV7-9,TRBJ1-2,NA,NA,CASSLSPGRESYGYTF,TGTGCCAGCAGCTTATCACCGGGACGAGAGTCATATGGCTACACCTTC
TRBV7-3,TRBJ2-7,NA,NA,CASSPQLAGEQYF,TGTGCCAGCAGCCCCCAGCTAGCCGGCGAGCAGTACTTC
TRBV9,TRBJ2-2,NA,NA,CASSLRTATGELFF,TGTGCCAGCAGCCTAAGGACCGCTACCGGGGAGCTGTTTTTT
TRBV15,TRBJ1-4,NA,NA,CATSRDLGADEKLFF,TGTGCCACCAGCAGAGATCTGGGGGCCGATGAAAAACTGTTTTTT
TRBV7-2,TRBJ2-2,once,TRBD2,CASSTGLGAGELFF,TGTGCCAGCAGCACGGGACTAGGGGCCGGGGAGCTGTTTTTT
TRBV5-6,TRBJ1-2,NA,NA,CASSARGPRIHTF,TGTGCCAGCAGCGCCCGGGGCCCTCGTATCCACACCTTC
TRBV7-8,TRBJ1-2,NA,TRBD1,CASSIDRVSYGYTF,TGTGCCAGCAGCATCGACAGGGTGAGCTATGGCTACACCTTC
TRBV7-2,TRBJ2-5,NA,NA,CASHPGGRASSGTQYF,TGTGCCAGCCACCCTGGGGGGCGGGCGAGTTCTGGGACCCAGTACTTC
TRBV18,TRBJ2-1,NA,NA,CASSPRGSSYNEQFF,TGTGCCAGCTCACCACGGGGGAGCTCCTACAATGAGCAGTTCTTC
TRBV4-1,TRBJ2-2,NA,TRBD1,CASRRQGNTGELFF,TGCGCCAGCCGGAGACAGGGGAACACCGGGGAGCTGTTTTTT
TRBV6-4,TRBJ1-1,NA,NA,CASSLGGNTEAFF,TGTGCCAGCAGTCTAGGGGGGAACACTGAAGCTTTCTTT
TRBV5-6,TRBJ1-3,NA,NA,CASSRERGNTIYF,TGTGCCAGCAGCCGGGAGCGTGGAAACACCATATATTTT
TRBV7-8,TRBJ1-2,NA,NA,CASTRGGKEYGYTF,TGTGCCAGCACCCGTGGTGGCAAGGAATATGGCTACACCTTC
TRBV27,TRBJ2-1,once,NA,CASSSRTSNEQFF,TGTGCCAGCAGTTCCCGGACTTCAAATGAGCAGTTCTTC
TRBV5-4,TRBJ2-1,few,TRBD2,CASSGGRIENEQFF,TGTGCCAGCAGCGGCGGGAGAATTGAAAATGAGCAGTTCTTC